The 25 T cell receptor beta chains given below trace back to one sample, sequenced in a study of blood T cells in healthy people across ages. A second PCR, run for roughly 6 to 11 cycles, used a sample-barcoded 5' primer plus a J-beta primer mix. TCRdb recomputed calls from the 5' RACE reads with MiXCR, one row per CDR3 protein. The table includes almost 550,000 distinct CDR3 sequences, 24% detected once. The sample also formed part of further work on T cells of mothers and their children.

Sequences were obtained from blood. The receptor set was obtained from a boy between 5 and 17 years old in good health.

V gene TRBV27 combines with J gene TRBJ2-7; no reliable D call. Germline CDR1 is MNHEY and CDR2 is SMNVEV (reference sequence). V shed 2 bases and J shed 3 bases, with 14 bases lying between them. The CDR3 runs 15 residues. CDR3 DNA sequence: TGTGCCAGCAGTTTAACCCCCAACGCGTACTACGAGCAGTACTTC. Amino acids: CASSLTPNAYYEQYF.

The sample holds one count of this clonotype. The chain joins TRBV3-1 to TRBJ2-5; TRBD1 or TRBD2 may be the D gene (6 bases each). V lost 1 base to trimming and J lost 4 bases, with 10 bases between them. Germline assignment: CDR1 LGHDT and CDR2 YNNKEL (reference sequence). The CDR3 loop spans 14 amino acids. In DNA, the CDR3 is TGTGCCAGCAGCCAAGGCAGGGGAGGAGAGACCCAGTACTTC. As protein: CASSQGRGGETQYF.

This clonotype was counted a few times. One end of the junction is discordant with germline, which a read error may explain. This sequence joins TRBV28 and TRBJ1-4, with D perhaps TRBD1 (6 bases). This CDR3 contains 14 residues. Germline assignment: CDR1 MDHEN and CDR2 SYDVKM. CDR3 loop: CASSLTSGVEKLFF. CDR3 bases: TGTGCCAGCAGTTTAACTTCAGGGGTTGAAAAGCTGTTTTTT.

This clonotype appeared a few times. The chain employs TRBV6-2 or TRBV6-3 and TRBJ2-1; D may match TRBD1 or TRBD2 (5 bases each). The J call is uncertain, as TRBJ2-7 better fits the DNA end. This CDR3 has 13 amino acids. The germline gives CDR1 MNHEY, CDR2 SVGEGT. CDR3 sequence: CASSYPDKREQYF. In DNA form, the CDR3 reads TGTGCCAGCAGTTACCCGGACAAGCGGGAGCAGTACTTC.

The V call is TRBV9, the J call TRBJ2-2; 7 positions agree with TRBD1. Germline CDR1 SGDLS, CDR2 YYNGEE. The CDR3 extends over 16 amino acids. With 1 base clipped from V and 1 base from J, the junction kept 4 bases outside the gene matches. DNA of the CDR3: TGTGCCAGCAGCGTATCCGGGACAGAGAACACCGGGGAGCTGTTTTTT. Its translation: CASSVSGTENTGELFF.

This clonotype occurred a few times. The chain is built from TRBV28 and TRBJ1-2; D possibly corresponds to TRBD1 (5 bases). V was pared by 6 bases and J by 5 bases, with 22 bases between. There are 16 residues in the CDR3. Germline V gene sequence: CDR1 MDHEN, CDR2 SYDVKM. The CDR3 DNA follows: TGTGCCAGCAGGGAGATAGAGGACAAAGCCGAATATGGCTACACCTTC. It translates to CASREIEDKAEYGYTF.

This chain connects TRBV4-3 to TRBJ2-5; D is unclear. The end of the DNA is better explained by TRBJ2-1, so the J call may be wrong. The CDR3 spans 15 residues. Germline CDR1 reads LGHNA; CDR2 reads YSLEER. CDR3 residues: CASSHIHLVVNEQFF. The CDR3 DNA sequence: TGCGCCAGCAGCCATATACACCTCGTAGTCAATGAGCAGTTCTTC.

The gene calls are TRBV2 and TRBJ1-1, with D tentatively TRBD1 (5 bases). V gave up 9 bases and J gave up 6 bases, with 14 bases separating them. The CDR3 has 12 residues. Germline CDR1 SNHLY, CDR2 FYNNEI. CDR3 DNA sequence: TGTGCCAGTTACTCAGGGTTATCTGAAGCTTTCTTT. It encodes CASYSGLSEAFF.

The chain combines TRBV5-4 with TRBJ2-5; TRBD1 is a possible D gene (5 bases). The CDR3 totals 14 residues. The V gene lost 1 base and the J gene lost 2 bases, with 9 bases spanning the gap. Germline CDR1 SGHNT, CDR2 YYREEE (reference sequence). For the CDR3, the DNA is TGTGCCAGCAGCTTGAAGCAGGGACAAGAGACCCAGTACTTC. Amino acid sequence: CASSLKQGQETQYF.

The table lists this clonotype with a few counts. J is TRBJ2-7 and V is TRBV4-3; D is unresolved. The CDR3 is 14 residues long. Germline-derived CDR1 and CDR2 are LGHNA and YSLEER. The V end was cut by 0 bases, the J end by 1 base, with 7 bases between. This chain's CDR3 is CASSQEAASYEQYF. The CDR3, as DNA: TGCGCCAGCAGCCAAGAGGCTGCGTCCTACGAGCAGTACTTC.

A few counts support this clonotype. V usage is TRBV4-3 and J usage is TRBJ2-3; 10 nucleotides line up with TRBD2. Looked up from germline, CDR1 is LGHNA and CDR2 is YSLEER. This CDR3 spans 17 amino acids. The ends lost 0 bases at V and 6 bases at J; junction bases unmatched: 9. CDR3 loop: CASSQEQSGRAGDTQYF. The DNA for the CDR3 is TGCGCCAGCAGCCAAGAACAGAGCGGGAGGGCGGGCGATACGCAGTATTTT.

The V call is TRBV7-2, the J call TRBJ2-3; 8 nucleotides align to TRBD2. The germline gives CDR1 SGHTA, CDR2 FQGNSA. Losses at the gene ends were 1 base for V and 2 bases for J; bases not matched to a gene: 8. The CDR3 is 17 amino acids. Here the CDR3 reads CASSLVRGGRPTDTQYF. The CDR3 DNA reads TGTGCCAGCAGCTTAGTTCGGGGGGGGCGCCCCACAGATACGCAGTATTTT.

This clonotype has a handful of counts. The chain couples TRBV7-8 to TRBJ1-1; D is unclear. Germline V lookup: CDR1 SGHVS, CDR2 FQNEAQ. Trimming pared 5 bases from V and 2 bases from J, leaving 12 bases between. The CDR3 totals 14 residues. This CDR3 reads CASSRWQRNTEAFF. The CDR3 nucleotides are TGTGCCAGCAGCCGCTGGCAGAGAAACACTGAAGCTTTCTTT.

The chain uses TRBV5-1 and TRBJ2-1; 7 bases align to TRBD2. CDR3 length equals 14 residues. V gave up 0 bases and J gave up 7 bases; unmatched junction bases: 4. Germline CDR1 is SGHRS and CDR2 is YFSETQ. The CDR3 DNA reads TGCGCCAGCAGCTTGGGGACTAGTCGGAATGAGCAGTTCTTC. This gives the protein CASSLGTSRNEQFF.

This chain uses TRBV7-6 with TRBJ2-7, with 10 bases lining up with TRBD1. This CDR3 is built from 15 residues. The germline gives CDR1 SGHVS, CDR2 FNYEAQ. Unmatched junction bases numbered 6, after V lost 5 bases and J lost 2 bases. The CDR3 loop is CASSGDRGPTYEQYF. The DNA for the CDR3 is TGTGCCAGCAGCGGTGACAGGGGGCCCACCTACGAGCAGTACTTC.

The sample holds many counts of this clonotype. This sequence joins TRBV5-1 and TRBJ2-7, with 8 bases aligning to TRBD2. Germline assignment: CDR1 SGHRS and CDR2 YFSETQ. CDR3 length equals 14 residues. After removal of 0 bases from V and 2 bases from J, the junction contained 1 base not matched to a gene. Written as DNA, the CDR3 is TGCGCCAGCAGCTTGGCTAGCGGGCCCTACGAGCAGTACTTC. This encodes CASSLASGPYEQYF.

This clonotype came up a few times. The chain is built from TRBV4-3 and TRBJ2-1, with D uncertain. There are 14 residues in the CDR3. V lost 0 bases, J lost 9 bases, and 12 bases lay in between. Germline V gene lookup returns CDR1 LGHNA and CDR2 YSLEER. DNA of the CDR3: TGCGCCAGCAGCCAAGACTACCCGGGCTTTGAGCAGTTCTTC. Amino acids: CASSQDYPGFEQFF.

This clonotype was seen only a few times. The chain couples TRBV20-1 to TRBJ2-6, with 9 bases matching TRBD1. V trimming: 0 bases; J trimming: 0 bases; junction bases outside the gene matches: 6. Germline-derived CDR1 and CDR2 are DFQATT and SNEGSKA (reference sequence). The CDR3 runs 18 residues. The chain's CDR3 is CSARDEDRGVSGANVLTF. The DNA for the CDR3 is TGCAGTGCTAGAGATGAGGACAGGGGAGTCTCTGGGGCCAACGTCCTGACTTTC.

In regard to this clonotype: A junction end diverges from the germline sequence, so it may reflect a read error. The V gene is TRBV29-1, the J gene TRBJ1-2; D is unclear. CDR3 length equals 11 residues. Looked up from germline, CDR1 is SQVTM and CDR2 is ANQGSEA. As DNA, the CDR3 is TGTAGCGTTGGTTCCGAGATTAGCTACACCTTC. Its protein is CSVGSEISYTF.

CDR3 nucleotides: TGTGCCAGCATCGGGACTAGGGGGTACGAGCAGTACTTC. Translating it yields CASIGTRGYEQYF. The chain is built from TRBV7-8 and TRBJ2-7; 8 nucleotides match TRBD2. V lost 7 bases to trimming and J lost 4 bases; unmatched junction nucleotides: 6. The CDR3 sequence is 13 residues long. CDR1 is SGHVS, CDR2 FQNEAQ, per germline. Full variable domain (remainder filled in from reference TRBV7-8 and TRBJ2-7): GAGVSQSPRYKVAKRGQDVALRCDPISGHVSLFWYQQALGQGPEFLTYFQNEAQLDKSGLPSDRFFAERPEGSVSTLKIQRTQQEDSAVYLCASIGTRGYEQYFGPGTRLTVT.

This clonotype was seen a few times. CDR3 nucleotides: TGTGCCAGCAGTCCCCCCGTGTACGAGCAGTACTTC. Translation gives CASSPPVYEQYF. V and J are TRBV28 and TRBJ2-7, with D unclear. Germline values: CDR1 MDHEN, CDR2 SYDVKM. V gave up 5 bases and J gave up 4 bases, with 9 bases separating them. The CDR3 spans 12 residues.

The sample holds a few counts of this clonotype. V gene TRBV5-8 combines with J gene TRBJ2-5; 9 bases align to TRBD2. TRBJ2-1 explains the end of the DNA better; the J call may be wrong. CDR1 is SGHTS, CDR2 YDEGEE, per germline. CDR3 length: 15 amino acids. CDR3 loop: CASRPTSGVYNEQFF. The CDR3 nucleotides are TGTGCCAGCAGACCGACTAGCGGAGTCTACAATGAGCAGTTCTTC.

V gene TRBV27 combines with J gene TRBJ2-7; 8 bases are a match to TRBD2. The germline gives CDR1 MNHEY, CDR2 SMNVEV (reference sequence). The CDR3 loop spans 14 amino acids. Trimming removed 2 bases from V and 3 bases from J; junction bases left unmatched: 3. CDR3 DNA: TGTGCCAGCAGTTTAAACGCGGGGGGCTACGAGCAGTACTTC. Encoded protein: CASSLNAGGYEQYF.

The genes are TRBV4-1 and TRBJ1-6, with D unclear. In germline, CDR1 is MGHRA, CDR2 YSYEKL. The CDR3 runs 17 residues. Trimming shortened V by 4 bases and J by 7 bases, and 20 bases separated the two germline ends. Here the CDR3 reads CASSLHFPRRVNSPLHF. CDR3 bases: TGCGCCAGCAGCCTACACTTTCCACGGCGGGTAAATTCACCCCTCCACTTT.

The chain has TRBV4-1 and TRBJ2-3; TRBD2 agrees at 9 bases. Trimming took 1 base from V and 6 from J; bases not matched to a gene: 14. The germline CDR1 and CDR2 sequences are MGHRA and YSYEKL. The CDR3 is 18 amino acids. In DNA, the CDR3 is TGCGCCAGCAGCCAAGGGGCGCTAGCGGGGAGCACATTGGATACGCAGTATTTT. This translates into CASSQGALAGSTLDTQYF.